Reported below is one T cell receptor beta chain. Its antigen is unidentified. This table comes from immunoSEQ multiplex PCR, and its TCRdb copy is limited to in-frame clones, with some not included. The table shows hundreds of thousands of clones, with around 86% occurring only once. Germline trimming cut 1 base from V and 0 bases from J; bases unmatched to any gene: 6. The CDR3 runs to 19 residues. CDR1 and CDR2 (germline): KGHSH, LQKENI. The record originates from a study of Ad26.COV2.S vaccination and SARS-CoV-2 variants. General study points: Substantial breadth was reported for post-vaccination spike-specific CD8+ and CD4+ T cells.

This sample's treatment: 19 received Ad26.COV2.S at low or high dose, single or two shots; about 5 received placebo; per-sample allocation not given. Vaccine and placebo recipients were sampled on day 63 after the first injection. The sample came from a Boston adult aged 18-55 years. SARS-CoV-2 spike from the Wuhan strain was encoded by the vaccine, an Ad26 vector. This TCR derives from a person between 18 and 65 years old who received the Ad26.COV2.S COVID-19 vaccine or a placebo. The sample in question was peripheral blood, obtained in a trial of Ad26.COV2.S vaccine versus placebo. V gene TRBV18 combines with J gene TRBJ1-4; 12 bases are a match to TRBD1. The CDR3 sequence is CASSPRAGTGGATNEKLFF. CDR3 coding DNA: TGTGCCAGCTCACCACGAGCGGGGACAGGGGGCGCAACTAATGAAAAACTGTTTTTT.